The 17 T cell receptor beta chains listed next were all sequenced from one sample in a study of shared clonotypes between healthy human individuals. Cells designated naive CD8 were CD45RO-negative and were positively selected for CCR7, with terminally differentiated effector memory CD45RA+ cells excluded. Data came from immunoSEQ multiplex PCR; TCRdb stores just in-frame clones and leaves some out. The table includes about 2 million clones, about 95% detected once. Material for sequencing was naive CD8+ T cells sorted from blood. The receptors were sampled from a young man in good health.

This rearrangement joins TRBV7-9 to TRBJ2-7; D unresolved. The length of the CDR3 is 15 residues. Trimming cost V 3 bases and J 2 bases, with 14 bases left between them. From germline, CDR1 is SEHNR and CDR2 FQNEAQ (reference sequence). The CDR3 region has the DNA TGTGCCAGCAGCTTTAGCTCCCGACACCCCTACGAGCAGTACTTC. It yields the protein CASSFSSRHPYEQYF.

This clone was found once. CDR3 amino acids: CASSQGQGLNSYEQYF. The CDR3 nucleotides read TGCGCCAGCAGCCAGGGACAGGGGCTGAACTCCTACGAGCAGTACTTC. This rearrangement joins TRBV4-1 to TRBJ2-7, with 10 nucleotides matching TRBD1. There are 16 residues in the CDR3. J lost 0 bases, V lost 3 bases, and 5 bases had no gene match. Per germline, CDR1 MGHRA and CDR2 YSYEKL.

The chain is built from TRBV5-6 and TRBJ1-1, with D hard to call. V was clipped by 3 bases and J by 1 base, with 4 bases between them. The CDR3 is 12 residues long. The germline CDR1 and CDR2 sequences are SGHDT and YYEEEE. For the CDR3, the DNA is TGTGCCAGCAGCTATCAGAACACTGAAGCTTTCTTT. Residues: CASSYQNTEAFF.

V usage is TRBV4-3 and J usage is TRBJ1-5; D remains unclear. With 4 bases removed from V and 2 bases from J, the gap between germline ends came to 15 bases. Per the germline V gene, CDR1 is LGHNA and CDR2 is YSLEER. CDR3 length equals 16 residues. CDR3 region: CASSPRKTSGNQPQHF. CDR3 nucleotides: TGCGCCAGCAGCCCAAGGAAGACGTCCGGCAATCAGCCCCAGCATTTT.

The chain couples TRBV28 to TRBJ2-3; 8 bases fit TRBD2. Per the germline V gene, CDR1 is MDHEN and CDR2 is SYDVKM. With 5 bases clipped from V and 2 bases from J, the junction kept 9 bases outside the gene matches. The CDR3 spans 16 residues. The DNA for the CDR3 is TGTGCCAGCAGTGGGAGTAGCGGGGTCCCCACAGATACGCAGTATTTT. This sequence encodes CASSGSSGVPTDTQYF. The variable domain in full, completed from reference TRBV28 and TRBJ2-3, reads DVKVTQSSRYLVKRTGEKVFLECVQDMDHENMFWYRQDPGLGLRLIYFSYDVKMKEKGDIPEGYSVSREKKERFSLILESASTNQTSMYLCASSGSSGVPTDTQYFGPGTRLTVL.

CDR3 in DNA: TGTGCCAGCAGCTTTTTGGGACTAGCGGGAGAAGAGACCCAGTACTTC. This codes for CASSFLGLAGEETQYF. The chain couples TRBV7-9 to TRBJ2-5, with 14 bases aligning to TRBD2. The CDR3 extends over 16 amino acids. The junction had 3 bases not matched to a gene; V was cut back by 3 bases and J by 3 bases. Germline loops: CDR1 SEHNR, CDR2 FQNEAQ (reference sequence).

A single count supports this clone. This chain joins TRBV10-2 and TRBJ1-4; the D gene is possibly TRBD1 (6 bases). Looked up from germline, CDR1 is WSHSY and CDR2 is SAAADI. The V end lost 3 bases, the J end lost 8 bases, and 13 bases lay between the germline ends. This CDR3 spans 14 amino acids. This CDR3 reads CASSEGGRFEKLFF. The CDR3, as DNA: TGCGCCAGCAGTGAAGGGGGGCGGTTCGAAAAACTGTTTTTT.

J is TRBJ2-7 and V is TRBV19; no clear D. This CDR3 has 13 residues. Looked up from germline, CDR1 is LNHDA and CDR2 is SQIVND (reference sequence). Trimming pared 11 bases from V and 0 bases from J, leaving 14 bases between. The CDR3: CASDGKISYEQYF. The CDR3, as DNA: TGTGCCTCGGACGGTAAAATCTCCTACGAGCAGTACTTC.

The gene calls are TRBV7-9 and TRBJ2-1; 7 nucleotides match TRBD1. Trimming removed 5 bases from V and 4 bases from J; junction bases left unmatched: 8. Germline CDR1 reads SEHNR; CDR2 reads FQNEAQ (reference sequence). This CDR3 has 15 amino acids. CDR3 protein: CASSRRQGLYNEQFF. The CDR3 nucleotides are TGTGCCAGCAGCCGAAGACAGGGCTTGTACAATGAGCAGTTCTTC. The complete variable domain, with remaining parts taken from reference TRBV7-9 and TRBJ2-1, reads DTGVSQNPRHKITKRGQNVTFRCDPISEHNRLYWYRQTLGQGPEFLTYFQNEAQLEKSRLLSDRFSAERPKGSFSTLEIQRTEQGDSAMYLCASSRRQGLYNEQFFGPGTRLTVL.

Points on this clone: Additional DNA sequences in this sample encode the identical CDR3. V is TRBV9 and J is TRBJ2-7, with D unclear. The V and J ends lost 0 bases and 2 bases respectively, with 9 bases between them. Germline CDR1 is SGDLS and CDR2 is YYNGEE. The CDR3 is 14 residues long. The CDR3 here is CASSVGGITYEQYF. The CDR3 region has the DNA TGTGCCAGCAGCGTAGGTGGGATTACCTACGAGCAGTACTTC. The full variable domain, in which reference TRBV9 and TRBJ2-7 provide the parts outside the CDR3, is DSGVTQTPKHLITATGQRVTLRCSPRSGDLSVYWYQQSLDQGLQFLIQYYNGEERAKGNILERFSAQQFPDLHSELNLSSLELGDSALYFCASSVGGITYEQYFGPGTRLTVT.

The rearrangement joins TRBV28 to TRBJ2-7, with D uncertain. Germline lookup yields CDR1 MDHEN and CDR2 SYDVKM. V was clipped by 3 bases and J by 0 bases, with 6 bases between them. CDR3 length: 13 amino acids. For the CDR3, the DNA is TGTGCCAGCAGTTTTGCACTCTCCTACGAGCAGTACTTC. This translates into CASSFALSYEQYF.

The V call is TRBV6-5, the J call TRBJ2-7; D is possibly TRBD1 (5 bases). The V end was cut by 6 bases, the J end by 3 bases, with 18 bases between. The germline V gene has CDR1 MNHEY and CDR2 SVGAGI. The CDR3 consists of 15 residues. The CDR3 coding sequence is TGTGCCAGCAGCCCCGACCAGGGTCTATTCTACGAGCAGTACTTC. This encodes CASSPDQGLFYEQYF.

The rearrangement joins TRBV21-1 to TRBJ1-5. TRBV21-1 is assigned pseudogene status. The CDR3 is 14 amino acids. Here the CDR3 reads CASSKVSPNQPQHF. Here the CDR3 DNA reads TGTGCCAGCAGCAAAGTTAGCCCCAATCAGCCCCAGCATTTT.

The chain is built from TRBV6-5 and TRBJ2-7; D is unclear. The CDR3 extends over 14 amino acids. Per germline, CDR1 MNHEY and CDR2 SVGAGI. Trimming left V 3 bases short and J 0 bases short, with 9 bases between. CDR3 sequence reads: CASSYKPSSYEQYF. The DNA for the CDR3 is TGTGCCAGCAGTTATAAACCGAGCTCCTACGAGCAGTACTTC.

V is TRBV5-4 and J is TRBJ2-7; possibly TRBD1 for D (6 bases). This CDR3 is built from 12 residues. V lost 4 bases and J lost 6, with 11 bases in between. In germline, CDR1 is SGHNT, CDR2 YYREEE (reference sequence). CDR3 loop: CASSKRQAEQYF. DNA of the CDR3: TGTGCCAGCAGCAAAAGACAGGCCGAGCAGTACTTC.

The chain is built from TRBV27 and TRBJ2-1, with D possibly matching TRBD2 (5 bases). V was shortened by 4 bases and J by 0 bases, with 13 bases between the two germline ends. CDR3 length equals 16 residues. The germline V gene has CDR1 MNHEY and CDR2 SMNVEV (reference sequence). The CDR3: CASSWTLRSSYNEQFF. CDR3 bases: TGTGCCAGCAGTTGGACTCTTAGGAGCTCCTACAATGAGCAGTTCTTC.

This chain uses TRBV4-3 with TRBJ2-1; TRBD2 agrees at 7 bases. There are 14 residues in the CDR3. Trimming cost V 5 bases and J 7 bases; bases outside gene matches: 8. CDR1 is LGHNA, CDR2 YSLEER, per germline. The CDR3 region has the DNA TGCGCCAGCAGCGACGGACTAGGGGAGAATGAGCAGTTCTTC. It encodes CASSDGLGENEQFF.